The present entry profiles one T cell receptor beta chain with its context. This receptor's antigen is unknown. Within one base of it there is no much larger clone, and no base qualities were kept. The data derive from a study of cytomegalovirus exposure and HLA in healthy donors (dated by TCRdb to about 2017). For the wider study: According to an earlier analysis of 550 to 750 of the donors, about 170 million T cells yielded 95 million to 140 million unique TCR beta sequences and 276 Gb of sequence data. Besides the first cohort of 550 to 750 subjects, a separate validation cohort made up of around 120 different subjects was used. Rather than using new phenotypic data, the later analysis identified candidate immune exposures from TCR beta sequences and from how often those sequences occurred across donors. The study used immunosequencing to profile the T cell repertoires of 670 or so subjects and linked those repertoires to cytomegalovirus serostatus. A later analysis re-examined previously published TCR beta repertoires from more than 600 donors and added high-resolution HLA genotyping to investigate patterns of TCR occurrence. Donor age, sex, ethnicity and CMV serostatus were compiled together with the repertoire data. Four to six DR-DQ haplotypes were handled as single units for association and clustering, since linkage in the cohort was strong. Class I and class II HLA loci were covered by the typing at four-digit resolution. All discovery cohort repertoires had been generated using a single sequencing platform. To predict cytomegalovirus infection status, the study combined high-throughput TCR immunosequencing, statistical association of individual TCRs with disease status, and machine learning. In a later genetic analysis, genome-wide SNP genotypes for about 65% of the 666 donors were used, and that subset was treated as a discovery cohort. Of the 300 to 500 genotyped donors, approximately 80% were placed in the genetic ancestry cluster associated with self-reported Caucasian donors. The study aimed to test whether cataloging public T cell receptors could reveal signatures of past pathogen exposure. Among some 400 genotyped donors of the cohort, an average of around 250,000 unique TCR beta nucleotide sequences was sequenced per donor, of which about 19% were non-productive. To decide whether each TCR beta V gene segment behaved as functional or pseudogenic, an earlier analysis of several hundred of the donors relied on high-throughput TCR beta sequencing. The number of donors typed differed by locus, with about 629-630 for A, B, C, DRB1 and DQB1, around 520 for DQA1, about 610 for DPA1, and approximately 470 for DPB1. An early release covering about 600 HLA-typed donors comprised roughly 300 gigabases of sequencing data and around 85 million unique TCR sequences.

What the authors observed across the whole study: Correlated functional status among segregating V segments might reflect linkage disequilibrium, but an unknown experimental factor could not be ruled out. Because some donors lacked HLA typing at each locus, the association tests relied only on the typed subset. The authors suggested that the approach could potentially be extended to other disease states and immunological phenotypes. Because counts were too low, seventeen rarely observed V segments, including chromosome 9 orphons, were left out of the earlier analysis of about 500 of the donors. A further reported finding was that TCR beta sequences accurately predicted the HLA-A and HLA-B alleles for most subjects in the first cohort. Only TCR beta chains were sequenced in this cohort, and the absence of alpha or paired-chain data limited detectable features. Compared with equally common non-associated chains, HLA-associated TCR beta chains in a later analysis were more clonally expanded and had lower generation probabilities. For the cohort, immune exposure information was limited to CMV serostatus. According to a later analysis, most CMV-associated TCR beta chains appeared to be HLA-restricted, and the HLA associations seemed to be driven largely by CMV exposure. A cluster of highly shared sequence variants was judged likely to represent a technical artifact of the sequencing pipeline. Several of the top co-occurrence clusters appeared to be linked to parvovirus B19, influenza, CMV and Epstein-Barr virus, according to a later analysis. Strong co-occurrence of HLA alleles, especially DR and DQ, made assigning TCR associations to individual alleles difficult. A later genetic analysis reported fewer N-insertions in productive TCRs among donors in an Asian-associated ancestry cluster than the roughly 720-donor mean. The study gave a list of 150 to 200 TCR beta chains associated with cytomegalovirus. In a later analysis, TCR association rates were found to vary across HLA loci, with the most associated TCRs seen for DRB1 alleles and the fewest for HLA-C alleles. In vitro tests confirmed that a few of the cytomegalovirus-associated TCR beta chains recognize cytomegalovirus antigens. In a later analysis, about 17,000 TCR beta sequences were associated with specific HLA alleles at a false discovery rate of 0.05. In an earlier analysis of roughly 500 of the donors, most TCR beta V segments appeared in productive rearrangements about 87% or about 30% of the time, broadly matching IMGT annotations. Most TCR sequences were seen in very few donors, while some public TCRs were found in many individuals. Presence/absence analyses assumed roughly uniform sequencing depth across donors, an assumption that may not hold. A later genetic analysis associated a missense DCLRE1C variant with V-gene and J-gene trimming of TCR beta chains, and an independent cohort replicated the association. The classifier was reported to diagnose cytomegalovirus status with high specificity and sensitivity in both the original cohort and the validation cohort.

The protocol used for the library was the immunoSEQ multiplex PCR assay. The multiplex PCR relied on a mix of 60 forward primers for TCR Vbeta segments and 13 reverse primers for TCR Jbeta segments. A multiplex PCR assay on genomic DNA amplified the CDR3 region of rearranged TCR beta genes. Amplified TCR beta libraries were sequenced as 87-base-pair reads on the Illumina HiSeq System. In the source study's methods: A later analysis tallied 75 million to 95 million unique TCR beta chains across the 700 or so repertoires, and around 9.9 million of those chains were shared by two or more donors. To remove PCR and sequencing errors, raw reads were error-corrected and collapsed into unique sequences using a nearest-neighbor algorithm that merged closely related sequences. Alignment of CDR3 sequences to IMGT reference sequences was used to assign V, D and J gene segments. For a sequence to be retained, a match of at least six nucleotides to both a V gene segment and a J gene segment was required. A rearrangement was called productive if the CDR3 had no stop codons and remained in frame with V and J, and every other rearrangement was called non-productive. CDR3 was defined according to IMGT convention as the region running from the second conserved V-encoded cysteine to the conserved J-encoded phenylalanine. The earlier analysis of approximately 500 of the donors excluded sequences that lacked an unambiguous match to a single V gene segment. An earlier analysis of over 450 of the donors classified V segments as functional when productive rearrangements were above 56.7% and as segregating when the standard deviation between donors was above 5%. To diagnose cytomegalovirus status from the catalog of TCR beta chain sequences, a statistical classification framework was built. In a later analysis, V and J genes were assigned by comparing TCR nucleotide sequences against IMGT/GENE-DB human TR gene sequences. Using the TCRdist pipeline, a later analysis assigned CDR3 sequences along with most-parsimonious VDJ recombination scenarios. In a later analysis, every TCR beta chain was defined by the combination of its CDR3 amino acid sequence and its V-gene family, and reads without a unique V-gene family were dropped. As a way to deal with suspected cross-contamination and a sequencing artifact, a later analysis dropped 450 to 600 nucleotide sequences that were highly shared and had low generation probability. A later analysis calculated a clonal expansion index for each public chain from normalized within-repertoire ranks of inferred template counts. A later analysis computed generation probabilities with a VDJ recombination model fitted to out-of-frame rearrangements, and checked the results against IGoR. Hypergeometric tests were used in a later analysis to score TCR-TCR, TCR-HLA and TCR-CMV co-occurrence, with a repertoire-size bias correction applied to the TCR pairs. False discovery rates were estimated in a later analysis by permuting HLA or CMV assignments 20 times. In a later analysis, co-occurring TCRs were grouped with DBSCAN, and TCRdist sequence similarity was added when clustering was performed within HLA-allele-positive subsets. For co-occurrence clustering, repertoires with fewer than 30,000 or more than 120,000 public chains were excluded, along with about five repertoires with anomalous nucleotide sharing. TCRdb obtained this table from immuneACCESS and retained in-frame rearrangements with V and J assigned. These tables miss some clones; where compared with another copy, unresolved V genes account for less than half of the shortfall, and the remainder is unexplained. That table supplies the V and J calls and clone size; D and trimming were determined from the DNA. The sample yields 90,000 or so clones; 82% were counted once. 3.4% of the sample goes to the ten largest clones.

The cohort was made up of 666 healthy bone marrow donors. At the time of sampling, all cohort members were nominally healthy, though unrecorded immune exposures were likely present. The donor was CMV seropositive and was included in the group of 290 or so seropositive cohort members. A peripheral blood sample was collected from each donor, and TCR beta sequencing was performed on peripheral blood mononuclear cells. Genomic DNA was extracted from the blood cell samples with the Qiagen DNeasy Blood Extraction Kit. Sequencing was done on a sample of PBMCs. The receptor comes from a man aged 25-45 years in good health and CMV-seropositive.

The nucleotide sequence reads TGTGCCAGCAGCCCAGGACAGGTAGAGACCCAGTACTTC. Translated, this is CASSPGQVETQYF. The sequence is built from TRBV7-6 and TRBJ2-5, and 7 junctional nucleotides match TRBD1. Here V drops 5 bases and J drops 4 bases, and the junction holds 4 bases not matched to any gene. The CDR3 has 13 amino acids, counting the end cysteine and phenylalanine. The kept DNA is CDR3 alone, 39 bases in frame from the first base. Taken from the germline V gene, the CDR1 and CDR2 loops are SGHVS and FNYEAQ.